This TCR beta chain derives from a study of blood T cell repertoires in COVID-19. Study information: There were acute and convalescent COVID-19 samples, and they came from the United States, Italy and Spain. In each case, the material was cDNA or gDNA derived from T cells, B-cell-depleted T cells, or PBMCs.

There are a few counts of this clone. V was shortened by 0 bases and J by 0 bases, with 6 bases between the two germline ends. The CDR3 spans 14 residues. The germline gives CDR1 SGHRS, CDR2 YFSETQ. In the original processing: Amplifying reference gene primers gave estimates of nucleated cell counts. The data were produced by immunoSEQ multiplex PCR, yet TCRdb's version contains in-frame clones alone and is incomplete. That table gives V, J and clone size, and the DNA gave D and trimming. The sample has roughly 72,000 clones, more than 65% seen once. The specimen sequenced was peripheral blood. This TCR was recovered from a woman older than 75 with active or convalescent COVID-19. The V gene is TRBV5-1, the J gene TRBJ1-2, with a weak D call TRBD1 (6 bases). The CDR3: CASSLGTANYGYTF. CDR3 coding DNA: TGCGCCAGCAGCTTGGGGACAGCTAACTATGGCTACACCTTC.